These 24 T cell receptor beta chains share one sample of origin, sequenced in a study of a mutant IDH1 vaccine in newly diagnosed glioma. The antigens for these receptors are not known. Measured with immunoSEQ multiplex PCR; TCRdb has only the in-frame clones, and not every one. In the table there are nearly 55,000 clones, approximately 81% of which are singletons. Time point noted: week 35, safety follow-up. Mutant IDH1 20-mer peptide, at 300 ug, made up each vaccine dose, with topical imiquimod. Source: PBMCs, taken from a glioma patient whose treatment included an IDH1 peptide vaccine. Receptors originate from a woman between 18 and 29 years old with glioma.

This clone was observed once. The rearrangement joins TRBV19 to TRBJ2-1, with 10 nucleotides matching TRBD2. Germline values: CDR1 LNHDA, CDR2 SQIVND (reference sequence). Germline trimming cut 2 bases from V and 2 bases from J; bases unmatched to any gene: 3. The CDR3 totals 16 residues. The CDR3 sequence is CASSITLAGTYNEQFF. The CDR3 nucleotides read TGTGCCAGTAGTATAACACTAGCGGGGACCTACAATGAGCAGTTCTTC.

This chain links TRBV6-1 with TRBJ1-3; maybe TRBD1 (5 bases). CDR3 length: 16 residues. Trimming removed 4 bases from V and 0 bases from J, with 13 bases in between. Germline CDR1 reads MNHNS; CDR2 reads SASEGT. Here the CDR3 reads CASSGGGVSSGNTIYF. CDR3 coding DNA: TGTGCCAGCAGTGGGGGAGGGGTCAGCTCTGGAAACACCATATATTTT.

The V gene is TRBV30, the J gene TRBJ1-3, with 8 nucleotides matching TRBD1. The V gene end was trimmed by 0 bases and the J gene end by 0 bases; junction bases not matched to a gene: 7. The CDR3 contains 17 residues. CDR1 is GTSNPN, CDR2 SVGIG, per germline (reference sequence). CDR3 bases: TGTGCCTGGAGTGTACCCGGGACAGGTGTCTCTGGAAACACCATATATTTT. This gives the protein CAWSVPGTGVSGNTIYF.

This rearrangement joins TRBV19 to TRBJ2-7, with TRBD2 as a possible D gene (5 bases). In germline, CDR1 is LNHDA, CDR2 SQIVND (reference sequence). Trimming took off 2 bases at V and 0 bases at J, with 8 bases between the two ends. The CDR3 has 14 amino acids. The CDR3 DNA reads TGTGCCAGTAGTATAAGCACTAGCTCCTACGAGCAGTACTTC. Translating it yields CASSISTSSYEQYF.

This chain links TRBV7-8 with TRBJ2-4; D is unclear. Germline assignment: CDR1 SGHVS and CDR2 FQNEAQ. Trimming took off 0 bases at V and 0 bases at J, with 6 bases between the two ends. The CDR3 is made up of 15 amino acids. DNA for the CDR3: TGTGCCAGCAGCTTAGCGGGGATAGCCAAAAACATTCAGTACTTC. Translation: CASSLAGIAKNIQYF.

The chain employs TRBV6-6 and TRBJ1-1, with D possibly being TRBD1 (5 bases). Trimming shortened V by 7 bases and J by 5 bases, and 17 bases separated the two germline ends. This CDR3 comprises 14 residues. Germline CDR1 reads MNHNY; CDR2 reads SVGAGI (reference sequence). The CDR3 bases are TGTGCCAGCAAACAGGCGTGGGAAGGGACTGAAGCTTTCTTT. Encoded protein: CASKQAWEGTEAFF.

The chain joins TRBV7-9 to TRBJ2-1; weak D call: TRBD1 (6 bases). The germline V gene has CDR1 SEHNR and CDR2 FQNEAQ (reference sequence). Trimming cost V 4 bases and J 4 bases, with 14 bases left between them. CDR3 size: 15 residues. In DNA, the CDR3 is TGTGCCAGCAGCTCTGGGGACACGCTATACAATGAGCAGTTCTTC. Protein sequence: CASSSGDTLYNEQFF.

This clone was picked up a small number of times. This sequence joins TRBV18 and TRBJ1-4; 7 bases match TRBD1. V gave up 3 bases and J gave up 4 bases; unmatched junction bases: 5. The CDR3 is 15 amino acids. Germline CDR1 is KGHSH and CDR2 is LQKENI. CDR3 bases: TGTGCCAGCTCACCCCAGGGGGTCGGTAATGAAAAACTGTTTTTT. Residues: CASSPQGVGNEKLFF.

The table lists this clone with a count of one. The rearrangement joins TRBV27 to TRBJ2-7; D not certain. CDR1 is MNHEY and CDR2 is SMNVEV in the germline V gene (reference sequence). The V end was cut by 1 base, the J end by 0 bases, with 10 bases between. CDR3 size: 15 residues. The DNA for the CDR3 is TGTGCCAGCAGTTTATACTCCTTCAGCTCCTACGAGCAGTACTTC. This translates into CASSLYSFSSYEQYF.

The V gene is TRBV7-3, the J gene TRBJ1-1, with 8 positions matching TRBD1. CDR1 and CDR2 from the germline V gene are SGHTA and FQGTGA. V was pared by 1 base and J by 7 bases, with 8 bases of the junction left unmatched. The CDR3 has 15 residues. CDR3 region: CASSLRTGRGGEAFF. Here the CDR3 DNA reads TGTGCCAGCAGCTTAAGGACAGGGCGTGGAGGTGAAGCTTTCTTT.

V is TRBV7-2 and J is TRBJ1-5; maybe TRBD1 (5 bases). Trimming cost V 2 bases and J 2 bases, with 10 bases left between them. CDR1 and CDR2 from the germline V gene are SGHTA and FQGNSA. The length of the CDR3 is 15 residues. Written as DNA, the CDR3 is TGTGCCAGCAGCTTATACCAGGGTGGCAATCAGCCCCAGCATTTT. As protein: CASSLYQGGNQPQHF.

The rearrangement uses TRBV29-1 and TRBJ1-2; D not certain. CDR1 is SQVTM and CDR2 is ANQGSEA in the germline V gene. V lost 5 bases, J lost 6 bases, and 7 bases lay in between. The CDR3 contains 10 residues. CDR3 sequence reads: CSVFGDGYTF. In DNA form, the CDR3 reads TGCAGCGTTTTCGGGGATGGCTACACCTTC.

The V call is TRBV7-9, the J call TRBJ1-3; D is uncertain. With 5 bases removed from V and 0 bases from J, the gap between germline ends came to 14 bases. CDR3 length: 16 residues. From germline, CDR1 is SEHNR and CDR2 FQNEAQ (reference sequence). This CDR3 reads CASSPDLVLSGNTIYF. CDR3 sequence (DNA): TGTGCCAGCAGCCCGGATCTTGTACTCTCTGGAAACACCATATATTTT.

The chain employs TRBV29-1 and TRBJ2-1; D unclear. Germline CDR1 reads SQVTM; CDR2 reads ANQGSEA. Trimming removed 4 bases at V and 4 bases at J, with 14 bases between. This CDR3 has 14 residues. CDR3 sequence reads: CSVAMFGVYNEQFF. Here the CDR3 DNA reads TGCAGCGTTGCGATGTTTGGGGTTTACAATGAGCAGTTCTTC.

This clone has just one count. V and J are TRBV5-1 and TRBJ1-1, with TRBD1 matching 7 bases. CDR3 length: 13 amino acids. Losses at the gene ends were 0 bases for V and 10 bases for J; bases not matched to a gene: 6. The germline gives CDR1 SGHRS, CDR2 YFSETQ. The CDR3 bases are TGCGCCAGCAGCTTGGGAGCTCAGGGGGGAGCTTTCTTT. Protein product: CASSLGAQGGAFF.

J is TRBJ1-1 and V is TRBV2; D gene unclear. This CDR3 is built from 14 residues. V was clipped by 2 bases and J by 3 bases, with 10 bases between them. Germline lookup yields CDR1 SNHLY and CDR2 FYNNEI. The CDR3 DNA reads TGTGCCAGCAGTGAAATCGGCTTGGACACTGAAGCTTTCTTT. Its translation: CASSEIGLDTEAFF.

The CDR3 DNA sequence: TGTGCCAGTAGTGCCCCGACAGGGTTTCTAACGAACACCGGGGAGCTGTTTTTT. This codes for CASSAPTGFLTNTGELFF. The V and J genes are TRBV19 and TRBJ2-2, with TRBD1 matching 7 bases. The CDR3 extends over 18 amino acids. V shed 5 bases and J 0 bases; nucleotides not matched to a gene: 12. Germline CDR1 reads LNHDA; CDR2 reads SQIVND (reference sequence).

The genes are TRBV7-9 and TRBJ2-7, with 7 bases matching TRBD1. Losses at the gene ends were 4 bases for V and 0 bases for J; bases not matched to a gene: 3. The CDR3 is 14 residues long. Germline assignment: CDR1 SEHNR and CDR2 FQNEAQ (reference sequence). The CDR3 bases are TGTGCCAGCAGCTCGGACAGGAGCTCCTACGAGCAGTACTTC. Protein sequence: CASSSDRSSYEQYF.

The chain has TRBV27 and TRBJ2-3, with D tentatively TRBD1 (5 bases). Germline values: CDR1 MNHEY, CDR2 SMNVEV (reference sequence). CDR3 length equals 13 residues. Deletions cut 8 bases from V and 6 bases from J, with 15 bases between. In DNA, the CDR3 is TGTGCCAGCGTGACGCAGGGCGGTGATACGCAGTATTTT. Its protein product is CASVTQGGDTQYF.

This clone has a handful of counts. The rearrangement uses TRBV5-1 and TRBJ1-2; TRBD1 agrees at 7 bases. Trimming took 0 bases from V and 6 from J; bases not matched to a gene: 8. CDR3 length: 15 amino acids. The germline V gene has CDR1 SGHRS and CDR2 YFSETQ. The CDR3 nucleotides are TGCGCCAGCAGCTTGGGAAACAGGGGATTAAATGGCTACACCTTC. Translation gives CASSLGNRGLNGYTF.

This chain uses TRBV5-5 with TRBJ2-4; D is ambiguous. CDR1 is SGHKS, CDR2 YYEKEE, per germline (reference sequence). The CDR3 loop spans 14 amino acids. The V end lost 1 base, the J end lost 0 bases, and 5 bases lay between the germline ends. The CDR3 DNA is TGTGCCAGCAGCTTGTCTGTAGCCAAAAACATTCAGTACTTC. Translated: CASSLSVAKNIQYF.

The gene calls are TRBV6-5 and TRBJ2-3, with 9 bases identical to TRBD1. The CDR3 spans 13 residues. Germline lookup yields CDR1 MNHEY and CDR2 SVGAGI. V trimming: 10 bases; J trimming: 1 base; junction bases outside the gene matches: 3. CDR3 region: CATRTGGTDTQYF. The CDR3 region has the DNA TGTGCCACCCGGACAGGGGGCACAGATACGCAGTATTTT.

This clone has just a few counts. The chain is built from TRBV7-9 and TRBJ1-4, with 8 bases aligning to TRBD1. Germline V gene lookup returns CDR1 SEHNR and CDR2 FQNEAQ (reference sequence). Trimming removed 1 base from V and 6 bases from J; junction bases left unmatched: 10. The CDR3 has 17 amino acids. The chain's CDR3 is CASSLDIRTGSDEKLFF. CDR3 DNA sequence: TGTGCCAGCAGCTTAGACATTCGGACAGGGAGCGATGAAAAACTGTTTTTT.

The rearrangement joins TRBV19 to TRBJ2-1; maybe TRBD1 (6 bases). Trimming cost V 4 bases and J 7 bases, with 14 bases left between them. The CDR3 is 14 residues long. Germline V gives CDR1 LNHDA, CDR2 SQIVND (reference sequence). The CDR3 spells CASSSDTGRNEQFF. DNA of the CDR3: TGTGCCAGTAGTAGCGATACAGGGAGAAATGAGCAGTTCTTC.